Listed below are T cell receptor beta chains from one sample, sequenced in a study of spatial heterogeneity in lung cancer. MiXCR, run by TCRdb on the 5' RACE reads, gives a single entry per CDR3 protein. This table holds some 4,700 distinct CDR3 sequences, less than 5% found once. The sequences come from lung tumor tissue, collected at surgery. Receptor source: a female donor with early-stage non-small cell lung cancer. CDR3s include the opening cysteine and the closing phenylalanine or tryptophan. D genes are given only for firm matches. Size values are once, few and many counts, or a class for expanded clones, and some rows have none.

clone size	J gene	D gene	V gene	CDR3 protein	CDR3 DNA
medium-sized	TRBJ2-7	TRBD2	TRBV6-1	CASQNRTSGIEQYF	TGTGCCAGCCAGAACCGGACTAGCGGGATTGAGCAGTACTTC
medium-sized	TRBJ2-1	-	TRBV5-8	CASSFSTGSSYNEQFF	TGTGCCAGCAGCTTCTCAACTGGGAGCTCCTACAATGAGCAGTTCTTC
few	TRBJ1-1	-	TRBV30	CAWSRILTVGRCGAFF	TGTGCCTGGAGTCGAATACTTACAGTTGGGCGCTGTGGAGCTTTCTTT
many	TRBJ2-2	-	TRBV25-1	CASSEGGGNTGELFF	TGTGCCAGCAGTGAAGGAGGGGGGAACACCGGGGAGCTGTTTTTT
medium-sized	TRBJ1-5	-	TRBV24-1	CATSDPNQPQHF	TGTGCCACCAGTGATCCTAACCAGCCCCAGCATTTT
many	TRBJ2-5	-	TRBV6-5	CASSYSGTQYF	TGTGCCAGCAGTTACTCAGGGACCCAGTACTTC
medium-sized	TRBJ1-1	-	TRBV6-2/TRBV6-3	CASIWERGTEAFF	TGTGCCAGCATATGGGAGAGAGGCACTGAAGCTTTCTTT
many	TRBJ2-1	-	TRBV30	CAWSKDSYNEQFF	TGTGCCTGGAGCAAGGACAGTTACAATGAGCAGTTCTTC
medium-sized	TRBJ1-1	TRBD1	TRBV7-9	CASSTGQATTEAFF	TGTGCCAGCAGCACAGGACAGGCTACAACTGAAGCTTTCTTT
many	TRBJ2-1	TRBD2	TRBV19	CASSRKLAGGPGNEQFF	TGTGCCAGTAGTCGTAAGTTAGCGGGAGGGCCGGGGAATGAGCAGTTCTTC
medium-sized	TRBJ2-1	-	TRBV5-1	CASSLGNNEQFF	TGCGCCAGCAGCCTGGGAAACAATGAGCAGTTCTTC
few	TRBJ2-4	-	TRBV11-2	CASSQTFQGGNIQYF	TGTGCCAGCAGCCAAACCTTTCAGGGGGGGAACATTCAGTACTTC
many	TRBJ2-1	-	TRBV6-6	CASTYPQSNEQFF	TGTGCCAGCACCTACCCCCAATCCAATGAGCAGTTCTTC
many	TRBJ2-1	TRBD2	TRBV7-9	CASSSRLAGGGNEQFF	TGTGCCAGCAGCTCGCGGCTAGCGGGAGGGGGCAATGAGCAGTTCTTC
many	TRBJ2-1	TRBD2	TRBV7-3	CASSLAGEGGDEQFF	TGTGCCAGCAGCCTAGCGGGAGAAGGCGGTGATGAGCAGTTCTTC
many	TRBJ2-2	TRBD2	TRBV11-2	CASSPRGRGDTGELFF	TGTGCCAGCAGCCCCCGGGGACGGGGGGACACCGGGGAGCTGTTTTTT
many	TRBJ2-2	-	TRBV7-2	CASSPLPFGELFF	TGTGCCAGCAGCCCCCTCCCCTTCGGGGAGCTGTTTTTT
medium-sized	TRBJ1-5	-	TRBV6-2/TRBV6-3	CASSYISGFGQPQHF	TGTGCCAGCAGCTACATAAGCGGGTTTGGCCAGCCCCAGCATTTT
-	TRBJ2-2	-	TRBV27	CASSNSATGELFF	TGTGCCAGCAGTAACTCAGCCACCGGGGAGCTGTTTTTT
many	TRBJ2-2	-	TRBV5-1	CASSLVANTGELFF	TGCGCCAGCAGCTTGGTCGCAAACACCGGGGAGCTGTTTTTT
large	TRBJ2-1	TRBD2	TRBV20-1	CSASSGTSGNYNEQFF	TGCAGTGCTTCATCTGGGACTAGCGGGAACTACAATGAGCAGTTCTTC
many	TRBJ2-3	-	TRBV6-5	CASSYAGIDTQYF	TGTGCCAGCAGTTACGCCGGGATAGATACGCAGTATTTT
medium-sized	TRBJ2-7	-	TRBV9	CASIPLTGARPYEQYF	TGTGCCAGCATCCCTCTTACCGGGGCGCGCCCCTACGAGCAGTACTTC
medium-sized	TRBJ1-4	-	TRBV6-6	CASRQVTTNEKLFF	TGTGCCAGCAGACAGGTGACAACTAATGAAAAACTGTTTTTT
many	TRBJ2-1	TRBD1	TRBV4-1	CASSQDPRGRVSEQFF	TGCGCCAGCAGCCAAGATCCCAGGGGGCGGGTATCTGAGCAGTTCTTC
many	TRBJ1-1	-	TRBV28	CASSLHTGAEATEAFF	TGTGCCAGCAGTTTACATACGGGGGCGGAGGCCACTGAAGCTTTCTTT
medium-sized	TRBJ1-5	-	TRBV28	CASSSRFSNQPQHF	TGTGCCAGCAGTAGCCGGTTTAGCAATCAGCCCCAGCATTTT
many	TRBJ2-1	TRBD1	TRBV9	CASSVQGAGVDEQFF	TGTGCCAGCAGCGTTCAGGGGGCAGGGGTTGATGAGCAGTTCTTC
many	TRBJ1-5	-	TRBV2	CASSGSRDSNQPQHF	TGTGCCAGCAGTGGAAGTAGGGATAGCAATCAGCCCCAGCATTTT
many	TRBJ2-3	TRBD2	TRBV9	CASRREGTDTQYF	TGTGCCAGCAGGCGGGAGGGCACAGATACGCAGTATTTT
-	TRBJ1-1	-	TRBV20-1	CSARTGRTEAFF	TGCAGTGCCAGAACGGGGCGCACTGAAGCTTTCTTT
many	TRBJ2-7	-	TRBV19	CASSMFSGYEQYF	TGTGCCAGTAGTATGTTCTCAGGCTACGAGCAGTACTTC
medium-sized	TRBJ2-5	-	TRBV30	CAWSTPGPQYF	TGTGCCTGGAGTACGCCGGGTCCCCAGTACTTC
many	TRBJ2-2	TRBD2	TRBV7-3	CASSAAGGGTGELFF	TGTGCCAGCAGTGCCGCGGGAGGCGGCACCGGGGAGCTGTTTTTT
many	TRBJ1-1	-	TRBV7-9	CASRRDGSEAFF	TGTGCCAGCCGCAGGGATGGGTCTGAAGCTTTCTTT
many	TRBJ2-7	-	TRBV7-3	CASSLTGQREQYF	TGTGCCAGCAGCTTAACAGGACAGCGAGAGCAGTACTTC
medium-sized	TRBJ2-1	-	TRBV14	CASSQDPAGEISYNEQFF	TGTGCCAGCAGCCAAGATCCCGCAGGGGAAATCTCCTACAATGAGCAGTTCTTC
medium-sized	TRBJ2-1	-	TRBV5-1	CASSPTLRAGTWQFF	TGCGCCAGCAGTCCCACCCTAAGGGCCGGGACTTGGCAGTTCTTC
many	TRBJ2-7	-	TRBV6-5	CASSYVSGEQYF	TGTGCCAGCAGTTACGTGAGTGGAGAGCAGTACTTC
many	TRBJ2-1	TRBD2	TRBV15	CATSVIGGSSGRSNEQFF	TGTGCCACCAGCGTGATCGGGGGGTCTAGCGGGAGGAGCAATGAGCAGTTCTTC
-	TRBJ2-1	TRBD2	TRBV29-1	CSVEEGSSGRTYNEQFF	TGCAGCGTTGAAGAGGGATCTAGCGGGAGGACCTACAATGAGCAGTTCTTC
medium-sized	TRBJ2-5	TRBD2	TRBV27	CASSLAGVQETQYF	TGTGCCAGCAGTTTAGCGGGAGTTCAAGAGACCCAGTACTTC
many	TRBJ1-2	-	TRBV24-1	CATSAPPTVDYGYTF	TGTGCCACCAGTGCTCCCCCGACAGTCGACTATGGCTACACCTTC
medium-sized	TRBJ2-3	TRBD2	TRBV20-1	CSASQLAGGRISGTDTQYF	TGCAGTGCCTCGCAACTAGCGGGAGGCAGAATTTCGGGCACAGATACGCAGTATTTT
large	TRBJ2-1	-	TRBV28	CASSTTETYNEQFF	TGTGCCAGCAGTACTACTGAGACCTACAATGAGCAGTTCTTC
once	TRBJ1-2	-	TRBV4-2	CASSPVREGGYTF	TGTGCCAGCAGCCCGGTGAGGGAGGGGGGCTACACCTTC
medium-sized	TRBJ2-5	-	TRBV27	CASSRRPQETQYF	TGTGCCAGCAGTCGACGGCCCCAAGAGACCCAGTACTTC
medium-sized	TRBJ1-5	-	TRBV28	CASSSVRPQHF	TGTGCCAGCAGTTCTGTTCGGCCCCAGCATTTT